These 29 T cell receptor beta chains share one sample of origin, sequenced in a study of PD-L1 blockade in urothelial cancer. Profiled with immunoSEQ multiplex PCR; TCRdb holds only in-frame clones, not every one. The sample lists approximately 93,000 clones, roughly 80% seen once, with approximately 8.4% in the top ten. Time point reported: peripheral blood 6 weeks after treatment start. The specimen was PBMCs, collected around atezolizumab (anti-PD-L1) treatment. Source of these receptors: a man between 65 and 80 years old with urothelial cancer.

This clone was picked up one time. The chain recombines TRBV7-9 with TRBJ2-2; 9 bases map to TRBD2. CDR1 SEHNR and CDR2 FQNEAQ come from the germline V gene (reference sequence). Losses at the gene ends were 8 bases for V and 0 bases for J; bases not matched to a gene: 7. CDR3 length: 16 residues. The DNA for the CDR3 is TGTGCCAGCCCCTTTGGGACTAGCCCGAACACCGGGGAGCTGTTTTTT. Its protein product is CASPFGTSPNTGELFF. The whole variable domain, filled in from reference TRBV7-9 and TRBJ2-2, reads DTGVSQNPRHKITKRGQNVTFRCDPISEHNRLYWYRQTLGQGPEFLTYFQNEAQLEKSRLLSDRFSAERPKGSFSTLEIQRTEQGDSAMYLCASPFGTSPNTGELFFGEGSRLTVL.

The chain joins TRBV11-1 to TRBJ1-1, with 7 bases aligning to TRBD1. CDR3 size: 15 residues. CDR1 is SGHAT, CDR2 FQDESV, per germline (reference sequence). V lost 2 bases and J lost 4; bases outside the gene matches: 7. The CDR3 here is CASSLFGQGGTEAFF. CDR3 nucleotides: TGTGCCAGCAGCTTATTTGGCCAGGGGGGCACTGAAGCTTTCTTT. The variable domain in full, with the rest retrieved from reference TRBV11-1 and TRBJ1-1, is EAEVAQSPRYKITEKSQAVAFWCDPISGHATLYWYRQILGQGPELLVQFQDESVVDDSQLPKDRFSAERLKGVDSTLKIQPAELGDSAMYLCASSLFGQGGTEAFFGQGTRLTVV.

The chain uses TRBV5-1 and TRBJ2-1; TRBD1 matches 10 bases. Trimming removed 4 bases from V and 7 bases from J; junction bases left unmatched: 11. The CDR3 loop spans 16 amino acids. Germline CDR1 and CDR2: SGHRS and YFSETQ. CDR3 bases: TGCGCCAGCAGCCCTCGTGCCGGGACAGGGGTAAATGAGCAGTTCTTC. Its translation is CASSPRAGTGVNEQFF. The complete variable domain, with remaining parts taken from reference TRBV5-1 and TRBJ2-1, reads KAGVTQTPRYLIKTRGQQVTLSCSPISGHRSVSWYQQTPGQGLQFLFEYFSETQRNKGNFPGRFSGRQFSNSRSEMNVSTLELGDSALYLCASSPRAGTGVNEQFFGPGTRLTVL.

V is TRBV11-2 and J is TRBJ1-1; unclear D gene. This CDR3 comprises 15 residues. Trimming cost V 0 bases and J 10 bases, with 18 bases left between them. In germline, CDR1 is SGHAT, CDR2 FQNNGV. CDR3 residues: CASSLDRSTRLSAFF. The CDR3 DNA follows: TGTGCCAGCAGCTTAGATCGGAGCACAAGATTATCAGCTTTCTTT.

The sample holds a few counts of this clone. The junction and the germline gene differ at one end; a read error may be behind it. The rearrangement links TRBV5-4 to TRBJ2-7, with D perhaps matching TRBD2 (6 bases). CDR3 length equals 16 residues. Germline V gives CDR1 SGHNT, CDR2 YYREEE (reference sequence). In DNA form, the CDR3 reads TGTGCCAGCAGTTTGGGACTGACGGGGGAGTTCTACGAGCAGTACTTC. This translates into CASSLGLTGEFYEQYF.

The CDR3 sequence: CASSLAGLASGETQYF. The CDR3 DNA reads TGTGCCAGCAGCTTAGCGGGACTAGCGTCGGGAGAGACCCAGTACTTC. This chain uses TRBV11-3 with TRBJ2-5, with 10 bases lining up with TRBD2. CDR1 and CDR2 (germline): SGHNT, YENEEA. CDR3 size: 16 residues. With V trimmed by 1 base and J by 4 bases, 6 bases remained unmatched.

V gene TRBV5-6 combines with J gene TRBJ2-1; 7 bases agree with TRBD2. Germline CDR1 is SGHDT and CDR2 is YYEEEE. This CDR3 contains 14 residues. Trimming at V came to 3 bases and at J to 6 bases, leaving 6 bases not matched to a gene. CDR3 residues: CASSSPTSANEQFF. CDR3 sequence (DNA): TGTGCCAGCAGCTCGCCTACTAGCGCCAATGAGCAGTTCTTC.

This chain uses TRBV7-9 with TRBJ2-3, with 12 bases lining up with TRBD1. This CDR3 contains 15 residues. After removal of 5 bases from V and 4 bases from J, the junction contained 4 bases not matched to a gene. Germline assignment: CDR1 SEHNR and CDR2 FQNEAQ (reference sequence). The CDR3 sequence is CASSAGQGAADTQYF. In nucleotides, the CDR3 is TGTGCCAGCAGCGCGGGACAGGGGGCGGCAGATACGCAGTATTTT. The whole variable domain, filled in from reference TRBV7-9 and TRBJ2-3, reads DTGVSQNPRHKITKRGQNVTFRCDPISEHNRLYWYRQTLGQGPEFLTYFQNEAQLEKSRLLSDRFSAERPKGSFSTLEIQRTEQGDSAMYLCASSAGQGAADTQYFGPGTRLTVL.

The chain links TRBV10-3 to TRBJ1-6; D is unresolved. CDR1 is ENHRY, CDR2 SYGVKD, per germline. V gave up 2 bases and J gave up 8 bases, with 10 bases separating them. This CDR3 has 14 amino acids. In nucleotides, the CDR3 is TGTGCCATCAGTGAGGCAAGAGGTCATTCACCCCTCCACTTT. This translates into CAISEARGHSPLHF.

This clone was observed a few times. The chain employs TRBV6-1 and TRBJ1-6; D is unresolved. This CDR3 has 14 amino acids. In germline, CDR1 is MNHNS, CDR2 SASEGT. V lost 2 bases, J lost 7 bases, and 9 bases lay in between. DNA for the CDR3: TGTGCCAGCAGTGAATATAGTTGGAATTCACCCCTCCACTTT. Its protein is CASSEYSWNSPLHF.

The chain combines TRBV7-2 with TRBJ2-1; 8 bases fit TRBD2. The V gene's germline CDR1 is SGHTA and CDR2 FQGNSA. V shed 1 base and J 4 bases; nucleotides not matched to a gene: 9. The CDR3 extends over 17 amino acids. The CDR3 loop reads CASSLVRAGVTYNEQFF. The CDR3 DNA is TGTGCCAGCAGCTTAGTCCGAGCGGGAGTCACTTACAATGAGCAGTTCTTC.

This clone was recorded only once. The chain is built from TRBV7-2 and TRBJ2-7; TRBD2 matches 9 bases. This CDR3 is 15 amino acids long. CDR1 is SGHTA, CDR2 FQGNSA, per germline. Trimming at V came to 5 bases and at J to 0 bases, leaving 5 bases not matched to a gene. The CDR3 protein is CASSPRTSASYEQYF. CDR3 nucleotide sequence: TGTGCCAGCAGCCCAAGGACTAGCGCCTCCTACGAGCAGTACTTC.

V gene TRBV11-1 combines with J gene TRBJ2-3, with D possibly being TRBD2 (6 bases). Trimming took off 1 base at V and 0 bases at J, with 8 bases between the two ends. The CDR3 sequence is 15 residues long. Germline assignment: CDR1 SGHAT and CDR2 FQDESV (reference sequence). The CDR3 nucleotides are TGTGCCAGCAGCTTAGGAGGGACTAGCACAGATACGCAGTATTTT. It encodes CASSLGGTSTDTQYF.

This chain uses TRBV29-1 with TRBJ2-1; 15 positions match TRBD2. This CDR3 spans 14 amino acids. V lost 6 bases, J lost 9 bases, and 6 bases stayed unmatched. Looked up from germline, CDR1 is SQVTM and CDR2 is ANQGSEA. CDR3 nucleotide sequence: TGCAGCGTCGTCGGGACTAGCGGGGGGACTGAGCAGTTCTTC. Residues: CSVVGTSGGTEQFF.

The V and J genes are TRBV5-4 and TRBJ1-5; D uncertain. Trimming removed 0 bases from V and 0 bases from J, with 7 bases in between. CDR1 and CDR2 from the germline V gene are SGHNT and YYREEE (reference sequence). The CDR3 loop spans 15 amino acids. CDR3: CASSLGGSSNQPQHF. The CDR3 DNA reads as TGTGCCAGCAGCTTGGGAGGGAGTAGCAATCAGCCCCAGCATTTT.

A few counts support this clone. V is TRBV19 and J is TRBJ1-3; TRBD1 matches at 8 bases. This CDR3 contains 13 residues. CDR1 is LNHDA, CDR2 SQIVND, per germline (reference sequence). With 10 bases clipped from V and 7 bases from J, the junction kept 9 bases outside the gene matches. CDR3 DNA: TGTGCCACCCGGACAGGGAGGGGCAACACCATATATTTT. The encoded protein is CATRTGRGNTIYF.

This chain uses TRBV5-4 with TRBJ1-4, with 7 bases fitting TRBD1. The germline V gene encodes CDR1 SGHNT and CDR2 YYREEE (reference sequence). V shed 3 bases, J shed 5 bases, and the junction held 4 bases outside the gene matches. There are 14 residues in the CDR3. The CDR3 reads CASSSDRANEKLFF. The CDR3 nucleotides read TGTGCCAGCAGCTCTGACAGGGCAAATGAAAAACTGTTTTTT.

This chain uses TRBV2 with TRBJ1-4, with 9 bases identical to TRBD1. The V and J ends lost 8 bases and 5 bases, in that order; junction bases with no gene match: 3. CDR1 is SNHLY and CDR2 is FYNNEI in the germline V gene. The CDR3 contains 13 residues. CDR3 sequence (DNA): TGTGCCAGCCACAGGGGGCGAAATGAAAAACTGTTTTTT. As protein: CASHRGRNEKLFF. The full variable domain, its missing parts supplied by reference TRBV2 and TRBJ1-4, is EPEVTQTPSHQVTQMGQEVILRCVPISNHLYFYWYRQILGQKVEFLVSFYNNEISEKSEIFDDQFSVERPDGSNFTLKIRSTKLEDSAMYFCASHRGRNEKLFFGSGTQLSVL.

The chain carries TRBV7-9 and TRBJ1-1; D gene ambiguous. V lost 2 bases to trimming and J lost 1 base, with 5 bases between them. Looked up from germline, CDR1 is SEHNR and CDR2 is FQNEAQ (reference sequence). This CDR3 is 13 amino acids long. This chain's CDR3 is CASSLLQNTEAFF. CDR3 bases: TGTGCCAGCAGCTTATTACAGAACACTGAAGCTTTCTTT.

This rearrangement joins TRBV2 to TRBJ1-4, with D maybe TRBD1 (6 bases). Between the trimmed V and J ends, which lost 0 bases and 5 bases, there was a span of 19 bases. Germline assignment: CDR1 SNHLY and CDR2 FYNNEI. There are 18 residues in the CDR3. The CDR3, as DNA: TGTGCCAGCAGTGAAGCGTCGAACAGGGCATCGTGGAATGAAAAACTGTTTTTT. Translation: CASSEASNRASWNEKLFF. Looking up the rest from reference TRBV2 and TRBJ1-4 gives the full variable domain: EPEVTQTPSHQVTQMGQEVILRCVPISNHLYFYWYRQILGQKVEFLVSFYNNEISEKSEIFDDQFSVERPDGSNFTLKIRSTKLEDSAMYFCASSEASNRASWNEKLFFGSGTQLSVL.

The V gene is TRBV6-5, the J gene TRBJ1-1; 9 bases agree with TRBD1. Germline loops: CDR1 MNHEY, CDR2 SVGAGI. There are 14 residues in the CDR3. V gave up 7 bases and J gave up 0 bases; unmatched junction bases: 3. CDR3 amino acids: CASTGTGLNTEAFF. Here the CDR3 DNA reads TGTGCCAGCACCGGGACAGGGTTGAACACTGAAGCTTTCTTT.

The V call is TRBV28, the J call TRBJ1-2; 9 nucleotides agree with TRBD1. Germline lookup yields CDR1 MDHEN and CDR2 SYDVKM. V trimming: 6 bases; J trimming: 7 bases; junction bases outside the gene matches: 6. The CDR3 contains 13 residues. CDR3 in amino acids: CASRGDRVRGYTF. The DNA for the CDR3 is TGTGCCAGCAGGGGGGACAGGGTTCGTGGCTACACCTTC.

V usage is TRBV10-3 and J usage is TRBJ1-2; D is possibly TRBD1 (5 bases). V lost 4 bases to trimming and J lost 4 bases, with 16 bases between them. Germline loops: CDR1 ENHRY, CDR2 SYGVKD. The CDR3 extends over 15 amino acids. CDR3 nucleotide sequence: TGTGCCATCAGTGCTGCGGGGCAGGCAGGCTATGGCTACACCTTC. It encodes CAISAAGQAGYGYTF.

The chain has TRBV6-1 and TRBJ1-5, with D perhaps matching TRBD1 (5 bases). The CDR3 length is 12 residues. The germline CDR1 and CDR2 sequences are MNHNS and SASEGT. Trimming took 8 bases from V and 3 from J, leaving 8 bases between them. The CDR3 DNA reads TGTGCCAGCGGCAGGGTCAATCAGCCCCAGCATTTT. The encoded protein is CASGRVNQPQHF.

The chain recombines TRBV7-2 with TRBJ2-5; TRBD2 agrees at 7 bases. With 1 base clipped from V and 1 base from J, the junction kept 3 bases outside the gene matches. Germline V CDR1 and CDR2: SGHTA, FQGNSA. The CDR3 runs to 15 residues. CDR3 protein: CASSLVGGFQETQYF. The DNA of the CDR3 is TGTGCCAGCAGCTTAGTGGGGGGGTTCCAAGAGACCCAGTACTTC.

With regard to this clone: One junction end disagrees with the germline gene, perhaps due to a read error. The chain links TRBV15 to TRBJ2-1; D might be TRBD2 (5 bases). Per the germline V gene, CDR1 is LNHNV and CDR2 is YYDKDF (reference sequence). This CDR3 contains 13 residues. CDR3 in DNA: TGTGCCACCAGTCCTAGCAATTACAGTGAGCAGTTCTTC. Its translation: CATSPSNYSEQFF.

This clone was seen only a few times. The chain recombines TRBV29-1 with TRBJ1-1, with D unclear. CDR1 is SQVTM, CDR2 ANQGSEA, per germline. The V and J ends lost 3 bases and 5 bases respectively, with 16 bases between them. The CDR3 covers 14 residues. The CDR3 sequence is CSVELRDMDTEAFF. The CDR3 DNA sequence: TGCAGCGTTGAGCTGCGGGATATGGATACTGAAGCTTTCTTT.

The CDR3, as DNA: TGTGCCAGCAGTGAATACGGGAGTACTCCTTCCTACAATGAGCAGTTCTTC. Translated, it gives CASSEYGSTPSYNEQFF. V and J are TRBV6-1 and TRBJ2-1, with a tentative D call TRBD2 (6 bases). The length of the CDR3 is 17 residues. Germline CDR1 and CDR2: MNHNS and SASEGT. Between the trimmed V and J ends, which lost 2 bases and 1 base, there was a span of 15 bases.

The chain is built from TRBV6-1 and TRBJ1-2; 7 bases align to TRBD1. The CDR3 runs 15 residues. The germline gives CDR1 MNHNS, CDR2 SASEGT. V dropped 5 bases and J dropped 4; count of bases not matched to a gene: 10. The CDR3 DNA reads TGTGCCAGCAGTTCAACAGGGGAGGCGTTCTATGGCTACACCTTC. Residues: CASSSTGEAFYGYTF.